This T cell receptor (beta chain) was found in a study of CXCR3-negative and CXCR3-positive naive CD8 T cells. Study summary: The libraries yielded about 135 million TRB reads, about 1.5 +/- 0.3 million each.

Germline lookup yields CDR1 SQVTM and CDR2 ANQGSEA. This CDR3 has 12 residues. Details on this clonotype: No antigen is known for it.

It was by 5' RACE with UMI labels that the TRB cDNA libraries were prepared. Following a re-call of the 5' RACE reads, TCRdb has one entry per CDR3 protein and lacks DNA. Here the sample table reports some 150,000 distinct CDR3 sequences. Study observations and caveats: Naive CXCR3-negative and CXCR3-positive cells had similar TRBV-TRBJ usage; memory differed. CXCR3-positive naive cells carried more hydrophobic TRB CDR3s than CXCR3-negative ones. Cryopreserved cells showed partially decreased CXCR3 expression, and most assays used fresh PBMCs. The authors found comparable surface CD5 between naive subsets and inferred TCR strength from TRB CDR3 properties.

Source material: naive CXCR3+ CD8+ T cells from blood. Regarding subset: CD45RO-CCR7+CD27+CD95- naive CD8+ T cells expressing CXCR3 (TNR3+). The rearrangement uses TRBV29-1 and TRBJ2-2. This TCR was sampled from a human donor in good health. Some clones in this sample may be carry-over from other donors' samples. The CDR3 spells CSVAGGTGELFF.